These T cell receptor beta chains were read from a single sample in a study of T cell responses to AZD1222 COVID-19 vaccine. The repertoire was sequenced with immunoSEQ multiplex PCR; TCRdb's copy has only in-frame clones and lacks some. The sample lists 140,000 or so clones; about 88% were seen once. This material consisted of peripheral blood, taken on day 0 of AZD1222 vaccination. The origin of the receptors is an adult in good health. The CDR3 runs from the conserved cysteine through the conserved F or W. Fields, in order: D gene, CDR3 length, J gene, V gene, clone size, CDR3 protein, CDR3 DNA. D genes are given only for firm matches. The size field is filled for only some rows; it gives once, few, many or a size class.

D: NA; length: 15; J: TRBJ1-5; V: TRBV19; size: NA; CDR3: CASSSLQGSNQPQHF; DNA: TGTGCCAGTAGTTCCTTACAGGGTTCGAATCAGCCCCAGCATTTT
D: NA; length: 16; J: TRBJ1-4; V: TRBV6-5; size: NA; CDR3: CASSYSLGAGPSSLFF; DNA: TGTGCCAGCAGTTACTCTTTGGGGGCAGGTCCTTCGAGTCTGTTTTTT
D: TRBD1; length: 14; J: TRBJ1-5; V: TRBV11-2; size: NA; CDR3: CASSWGTGLQPQHF; DNA: TGTGCCAGCAGCTGGGGGACAGGGCTTCAGCCCCAGCATTTT
D: NA; length: 15; J: TRBJ2-7; V: TRBV11-2; size: NA; CDR3: CASSSSIVLADEQYF; DNA: TGTGCCAGCAGCTCCTCAATTGTTCTAGCCGACGAGCAGTACTTC
D: NA; length: 14; J: TRBJ1-5; V: TRBV19; size: NA; CDR3: CASSPRTADQPQHF; DNA: TGTGCCAGTAGTCCTAGGACGGCTGATCAGCCCCAGCATTTT
D: TRBD1; length: 13; J: TRBJ1-6; V: TRBV4-1; size: NA; CDR3: CASSDTGVSPLHF; DNA: TGCGCCAGCAGCGACACAGGGGTCTCACCCCTCCACTTT
D: NA; length: 13; J: TRBJ2-5; V: TRBV5-1; size: NA; CDR3: CASSLDYQETQYF; DNA: TGCGCCAGCAGCTTGGACTACCAAGAGACCCAGTACTTC
D: TRBD1; length: 17; J: TRBJ2-6; V: TRBV5-1; size: NA; CDR3: CASSWAVQGPGANVLTF; DNA: TGCGCCAGCAGCTGGGCCGTACAGGGGCCTGGGGCCAACGTCCTGACTTTC
D: NA; length: 13; J: TRBJ2-2; V: TRBV12-3/TRBV12-4; size: NA; CDR3: CASPRDGTGELFF; DNA: TGTGCCAGCCCCCGCGATGGCACCGGGGAGCTGTTTTTT
D: NA; length: 17; J: TRBJ1-5; V: TRBV28; size: NA; CDR3: CASSYPYGESSNQPQHF; DNA: TGTGCCAGCAGTTACCCGTACGGGGAGTCTAGCAATCAGCCCCAGCATTTT
D: NA; length: 11; J: TRBJ1-3; V: TRBV5-5; size: NA; CDR3: CASSLVNTIYF; DNA: TGTGCCAGCAGCTTGGTAAACACCATATATTTT
D: NA; length: 14; J: TRBJ1-2; V: TRBV30; size: NA; CDR3: CAWSVQSPNYGYTF; DNA: TGTGCCTGGAGTGTACAGAGCCCTAACTATGGCTACACCTTC
D: NA; length: 15; J: TRBJ1-3; V: TRBV24-1; size: NA; CDR3: CATSDVEGSGNTIYF; DNA: TGTGCCACCAGTGATGTTGAGGGCTCTGGAAACACCATATATTTT
D: NA; length: 15; J: TRBJ1-3; V: TRBV3-1/TRBV3-2; size: NA; CDR3: CASSRNGDSGNTIYF; DNA: TGTGCCAGCAGCCGTAACGGGGACTCTGGAAACACCATATATTTT
D: TRBD1; length: 15; J: TRBJ2-3; V: TRBV5-5; size: NA; CDR3: CASSFRQGAFDTQYF; DNA: TGTGCCAGCAGCTTCCGACAGGGGGCATTTGATACGCAGTATTTT
D: NA; length: 14; J: TRBJ1-5; V: TRBV18; size: NA; CDR3: CASSFVGREQPQHF; DNA: TGTGCCAGCTCATTTGTAGGTCGGGAGCAGCCCCAGCATTTT
D: NA; length: 14; J: TRBJ1-6; V: TRBV3-1/TRBV3-2; size: NA; CDR3: CASSGGPGLSPLHF; DNA: TGTGCCAGCAGCGGCGGACCCGGGCTTTCACCCCTCCACTTT
D: TRBD1; length: 15; J: TRBJ2-7; V: TRBV15; size: NA; CDR3: CATSPGTGLSYEQYF; DNA: TGTGCCACCAGCCCCGGGACAGGACTCTCCTACGAGCAGTACTTC
D: TRBD1; length: 16; J: TRBJ2-1; V: TRBV5-1; size: once; CDR3: CASSVPTGGEGYEQFF; DNA: TGCGCCAGCAGCGTCCCGACAGGGGGCGAGGGCTATGAGCAGTTCTTC
D: NA; length: 15; J: TRBJ1-5; V: TRBV6-1; size: NA; CDR3: CASSDREWGNQPQHF; DNA: TGTGCCAGCAGTGACCGGGAATGGGGCAATCAGCCCCAGCATTTT
D: NA; length: 13; J: TRBJ1-1; V: TRBV7-2; size: NA; CDR3: CASSDGPLTEAFF; DNA: TGTGCCAGCAGCGACGGACCTCTCACTGAAGCTTTCTTT
D: NA; length: 13; J: TRBJ1-1; V: TRBV12-3/TRBV12-4; size: NA; CDR3: CASSSLRTAEAFF; DNA: TGTGCCAGCAGTAGCCTGAGGACAGCTGAAGCTTTCTTT
D: NA; length: 14; J: TRBJ1-1; V: TRBV3-1/TRBV3-2; size: NA; CDR3: CASSQQGTGTEAFF; DNA: TGTGCCAGCAGCCAACAGGGCACGGGAACTGAAGCTTTCTTT
D: NA; length: 13; J: TRBJ1-2; V: TRBV5-4; size: few; CDR3: CASSRDGNYGYTF; DNA: TGTGCCAGCAGTCGGGATGGGAACTATGGCTACACCTTC
D: NA; length: 15; J: TRBJ1-5; V: TRBV28; size: once; CDR3: CASSHRVTSNQPQHF; DNA: TGTGCCAGCAGCCATAGGGTAACCAGCAATCAGCCCCAGCATTTT
D: TRBD2; length: 17; J: TRBJ2-3; V: TRBV19; size: NA; CDR3: CASSPPISGGPTDTQYF; DNA: TGTGCCAGTAGTCCCCCCATTAGCGGGGGGCCCACAGATACGCAGTATTTT
D: NA; length: 14; J: TRBJ2-7; V: TRBV2; size: few; CDR3: CARAHSFDSYEQYF; DNA: TGTGCCAGGGCCCACAGCTTTGACTCCTACGAGCAGTACTTC
D: NA; length: 16; J: TRBJ2-1; V: TRBV9; size: NA; CDR3: CASSLGRGASYNEQFF; DNA: TGTGCCAGCAGCCTAGGACGGGGCGCTTCCTACAATGAGCAGTTCTTC
D: NA; length: 18; J: TRBJ2-7; V: TRBV16; size: NA; CDR3: CASSRSGRKGGPGYEQYF; DNA: TGTGCCAGCAGCCGCTCCGGGCGCAAGGGGGGGCCAGGATACGAGCAGTACTTC
D: NA; length: 16; J: TRBJ2-5; V: TRBV11-2; size: few; CDR3: CASSFGGNTAGKTQYF; DNA: TGTGCCAGCAGCTTTGGCGGGAATACTGCTGGAAAGACCCAGTACTTC
D: NA; length: 13; J: TRBJ2-6; V: TRBV29-1; size: NA; CDR3: CSVMGSGANVLTF; DNA: TGCAGCGTTATGGGATCTGGGGCCAACGTCCTGACTTTC
D: TRBD2; length: 17; J: TRBJ2-1; V: TRBV10-1; size: NA; CDR3: CASSESFREGEIDEQFF; DNA: TGCGCCAGCAGTGAGTCGTTCAGGGAGGGCGAGATCGATGAGCAGTTCTTC
D: TRBD2; length: 19; J: TRBJ2-5; V: TRBV7-9; size: NA; CDR3: CASSFDEGLAGEYQETQYF; DNA: TGTGCCAGCAGCTTCGATGAGGGACTAGCGGGGGAGTACCAAGAGACCCAGTACTTC
D: TRBD2; length: 13; J: TRBJ2-3; V: TRBV12-3/TRBV12-4; size: NA; CDR3: CATGTSGTDTQYF; DNA: TGTGCCACTGGGACTAGCGGCACAGATACGCAGTATTTT
D: NA; length: 13; J: TRBJ2-3; V: TRBV10-1; size: NA; CDR3: CASRDDNTDTQYF; DNA: TGCGCCAGCAGGGACGACAACACAGATACGCAGTATTTT
D: NA; length: 14; J: TRBJ1-2; V: TRBV5-1; size: NA; CDR3: CASRTGASNYGYTF; DNA: TGCGCCAGCCGGACGGGCGCCTCTAACTATGGCTACACCTTC
D: TRBD1; length: 16; J: TRBJ1-2; V: TRBV14; size: NA; CDR3: CASSQDIRTGRSGYTF; DNA: TGTGCCAGCAGCCAAGATATACGGACAGGGAGGAGTGGCTACACCTTC
D: TRBD1; length: 16; J: TRBJ1-2; V: TRBV9; size: NA; CDR3: CASSVGGQTHPIGYTF; DNA: TGTGCCAGCAGCGTAGGGGGACAGACCCATCCCATTGGCTACACCTTC
D: TRBD2; length: 15; J: TRBJ2-7; V: TRBV13; size: NA; CDR3: CASSFSGEGTYEQYF; DNA: TGTGCCAGCAGCTTTAGCGGGGAGGGAACCTACGAGCAGTACTTC
D: NA; length: 16; J: TRBJ2-1; V: TRBV5-5; size: NA; CDR3: CASTPGVGNTYNEQFF; DNA: TGTGCCAGCACCCCAGGGGTCGGAAATACCTACAATGAGCAGTTCTTC
D: NA; length: 14; J: TRBJ1-3; V: TRBV27; size: NA; CDR3: CASSPFWGGNTIYF; DNA: TGTGCCAGCAGTCCGTTCTGGGGTGGAAACACCATATATTTT
D: NA; length: 16; J: TRBJ2-3; V: TRBV5-1; size: NA; CDR3: CASAPWRQLRADTQYF; DNA: TGCGCCAGCGCCCCTTGGAGACAGCTGAGGGCAGATACGCAGTATTTT
D: NA; length: 14; J: TRBJ2-2; V: TRBV2; size: NA; CDR3: CASTQAGVTGELFF; DNA: TGTGCCAGTACCCAGGCGGGTGTCACCGGGGAGCTGTTTTTT
D: NA; length: 17; J: TRBJ1-1; V: TRBV5-4; size: NA; CDR3: CASSTPTRVGMNTEAFF; DNA: TGTGCCAGCAGCACACCGACGAGGGTAGGAATGAACACTGAAGCTTTCTTT